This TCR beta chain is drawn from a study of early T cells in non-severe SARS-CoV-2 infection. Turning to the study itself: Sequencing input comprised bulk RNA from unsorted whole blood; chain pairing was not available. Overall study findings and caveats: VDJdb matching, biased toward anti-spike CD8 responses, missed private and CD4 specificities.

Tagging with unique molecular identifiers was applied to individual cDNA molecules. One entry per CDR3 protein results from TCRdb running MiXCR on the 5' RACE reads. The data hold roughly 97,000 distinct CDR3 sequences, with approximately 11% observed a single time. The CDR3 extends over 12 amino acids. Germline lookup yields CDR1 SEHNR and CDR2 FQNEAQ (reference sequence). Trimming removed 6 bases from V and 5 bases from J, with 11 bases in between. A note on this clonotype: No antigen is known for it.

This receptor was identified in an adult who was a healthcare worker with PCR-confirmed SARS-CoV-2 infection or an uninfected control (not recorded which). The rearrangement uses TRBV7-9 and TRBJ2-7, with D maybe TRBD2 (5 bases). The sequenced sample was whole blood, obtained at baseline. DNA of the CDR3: TGTGCCAGCAGAAAGGGAGCGGACGAGCAGTACTTC. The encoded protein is CASRKGADEQYF.